This TCR beta chain was observed in a study of tumor-infiltrating lymphocytes in primary liver carcinoma. At the level of the study: Every patient in the cohort had a primary liver carcinoma. That carcinoma was treated by surgical resection.

Study findings and constraints: Tumors carried a top-250-clone fraction significantly exceeding that of blood (p = 0.039). Owing to bulk unsorted samples, no comparison was made between CD4+ and CD8+ repertoires. Pairs comparing tumor with adjacent tissue or blood overlapped less than pairs drawn from tumor regions.

This CDR3 has 15 amino acids. CDR1 MNHNS and CDR2 SASEGT come from the germline V gene. A constant-region primer primed TCR beta cDNA synthesis from roughly 510 ng of total RNA. What produced the TCR beta libraries was three nested multiplex PCR rounds using slightly modified ARM-PCR. The first two PCR rounds used TRBV1-TRBV30 primers with a Cbeta primer, approximately 10 cycles each. TCRdb redid the calling of the multiplex PCR reads with MiXCR, one entry per CDR3 protein. The profile covers 180,000 or so distinct CDR3 sequences, with about 60% appearing a single time and about 72% taken by the ten largest. The source of the blood RNA was unsorted whole blood, and germline DNA was extracted as well. With regard to this clonotype: As yet, its antigen is unknown. An end of the junction differs from the germline gene, which may be a read error.

The sequence came from a man aged 35 to 55 with primary liver carcinoma and hepatitis B virus infection. Sequencing was done on a sample of peripheral blood. The chain joins TRBV6-1 to TRBJ2-2; TRBD2 aligns across 10 bases. CDR3 loop: CASTPSGSFSGKLFF. Here the CDR3 DNA reads TGTGCCAGCACCCCTAGCGGGAGTTTTTCCGGGAAGCTGTTTTTT.